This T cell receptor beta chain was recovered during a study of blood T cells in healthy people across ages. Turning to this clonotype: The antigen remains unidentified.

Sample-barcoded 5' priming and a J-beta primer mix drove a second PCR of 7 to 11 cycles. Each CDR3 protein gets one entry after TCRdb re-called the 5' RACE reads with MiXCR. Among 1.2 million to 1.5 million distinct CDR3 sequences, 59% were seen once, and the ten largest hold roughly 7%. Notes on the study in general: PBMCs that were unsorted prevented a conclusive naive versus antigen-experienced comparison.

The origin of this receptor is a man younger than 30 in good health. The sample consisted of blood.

The CDR3 nucleotides read TGTGCCAGCAGATCCCGGGACAGGGGCTCGAGTACCGGGGAGCTGTTTTTT. Translation gives CASRSRDRGSSTGELFF. The chain links TRBV2 to TRBJ2-2; 10 nucleotides match TRBD1. Germline V gene data show CDR1 as SNHLY and CDR2 as FYNNEI. CDR3 length: 17 amino acids. Trimming took 6 bases from V and 5 from J; bases not matched to a gene: 12.